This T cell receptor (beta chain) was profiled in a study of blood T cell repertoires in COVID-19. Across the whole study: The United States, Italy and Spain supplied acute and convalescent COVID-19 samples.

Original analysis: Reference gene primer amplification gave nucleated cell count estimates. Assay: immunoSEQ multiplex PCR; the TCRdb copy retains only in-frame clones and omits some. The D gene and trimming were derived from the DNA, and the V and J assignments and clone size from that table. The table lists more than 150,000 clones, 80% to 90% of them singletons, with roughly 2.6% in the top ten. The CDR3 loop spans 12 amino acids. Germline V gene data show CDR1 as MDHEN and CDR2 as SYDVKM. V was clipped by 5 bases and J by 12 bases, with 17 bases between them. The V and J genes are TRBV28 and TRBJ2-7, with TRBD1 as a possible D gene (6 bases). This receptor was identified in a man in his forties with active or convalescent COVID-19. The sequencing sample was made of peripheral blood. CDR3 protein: CASSLDSPVRYF. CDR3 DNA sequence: TGTGCCAGCAGTCTGGACAGCCCAGTCAGGTACTTC.